This T cell receptor beta chain stems from a study of CD8+ T cells in alopecia areata. Study-wide points: Sequencing of scalp samples also captures resident alphabeta T cells of normal skin. An increase in clonality over normal scalp was evident in lesional scalp, especially alopecia totalis/universalis. A great number of expanded lesional clones endured in scalp and blood during tofacitinib.

Isolated RNA was reverse transcribed into cDNA used as the sequencing template. Produced via immunoSEQ multiplex PCR; TCRdb's table is partial and in-frame only. The sample has under 200,000 clones, approximately 57% seen once; the top ten hold about 14%. This clone was found a few times. Its antigen is as yet unknown. Regarding treatment: oral pan-JAK inhibitor, 5-10 mg twice daily. Specimens obtained from alopecia areata patients comprised lesional scalp punch biopsies and peripheral blood. The clonotype comes from a human donor with alopecia areata. Specimen: CD4+ T cells sorted from blood, collected at week 24, from a patient treated with tofacitinib.

The CDR3 is CASSVGRSAGMAEAFF. In DNA form, the CDR3 reads TGTGCCAGCAGCGTCGGTAGGTCGGCGGGGATGGCTGAAGCTTTCTTT. The rearrangement joins TRBV9 to TRBJ1-1; D is unclear. The V and J ends lost 2 bases and 6 bases respectively, with 20 bases between them. Per the germline V gene, CDR1 is SGDLS and CDR2 is YYNGEE. The CDR3 contains 16 residues.